These 3 T cell receptor beta chains were sequenced from one sample in a study of technical replicates of blood from a handful of donors. The assay was immunoSEQ multiplex PCR, and TCRdb's table has in-frame clones only and misses some. The sample lists roughly 79,000 clones, approximately 96% occurring once. Input material: T cells isolated from PBMCs. These receptor sequences come from a human donor in good health.

This chain joins TRBV10-1 and TRBJ1-2; D is undetermined. The CDR3 is 13 residues long. The germline V gene encodes CDR1 WNHNN and CDR2 SYGVQD (reference sequence). V lost 2 bases and J lost 6, with 10 bases in between. CDR3 amino acids: CASSEVTNDGYTF. CDR3 nucleotides: TGCGCCAGCAGTGAGGTGACAAACGATGGCTACACCTTC.

This clone came up once. The genes are TRBV14 and TRBJ2-7; possibly TRBD1 for D (6 bases). V was clipped by 3 bases and J by 7 bases, with 16 bases between them. The CDR3 consists of 14 residues. CDR1 is SGHDN and CDR2 is FVKESK in the germline V gene. Here the CDR3 DNA reads TGTGCCAGCAGCCATCTTCGTTTTAGGGGGGAGCAGTACTTC. Translated, it gives CASSHLRFRGEQYF.

V gene TRBV15 combines with J gene TRBJ1-4, with TRBD1 as a possible D gene (6 bases). The CDR3 has 15 residues. Between the trimmed V and J ends, which lost 3 bases and 7 bases, there was a span of 15 bases. In germline, CDR1 is LNHNV, CDR2 YYDKDF (reference sequence). In DNA form, the CDR3 reads TGTGCCACCAGCAGCGGACAGTTGGCTAGTGAAAAACTGTTTTTT. This encodes CATSSGQLASEKLFF.